The present TCR beta chain was sequenced within a study of T cell responses to AZD1222 COVID-19 vaccine. Findings and caveats of the study: CD4 TCRs associated with vaccination spanned spike, dominating at 160-218 and 743-854. Repertoires were obtained only post-peak T cell response. Reportedly, close to half of spike-specific TCRs are directed against unmutated variant regions.

Notes on this clone: The antigen is undetermined.

Repertoires were generated with immunoSEQ multiplex PCR, while TCRdb's copy carries only in-frame clones and drops some. The table has under 200,000 clones, about nine tenths seen once; the top ten hold over 1.2%. The V gene's germline CDR1 is SGHTA and CDR2 FQGTGA. This CDR3 spans 17 amino acids. V was pared by 2 bases and J by 0 bases, with 13 bases between. The TCR was taken from an adult in good health. The specimen was peripheral blood, collected on day 0 of AZD1222 vaccination. The chain is built from TRBV7-3 and TRBJ2-2, with a weak D call TRBD2 (7 bases). CDR3 sequence (DNA): TGTGCCAGCAGCTTATCCCGGGGGGCTTCGAACACCGGGGAGCTGTTTTTT. This sequence encodes CASSLSRGASNTGELFF.